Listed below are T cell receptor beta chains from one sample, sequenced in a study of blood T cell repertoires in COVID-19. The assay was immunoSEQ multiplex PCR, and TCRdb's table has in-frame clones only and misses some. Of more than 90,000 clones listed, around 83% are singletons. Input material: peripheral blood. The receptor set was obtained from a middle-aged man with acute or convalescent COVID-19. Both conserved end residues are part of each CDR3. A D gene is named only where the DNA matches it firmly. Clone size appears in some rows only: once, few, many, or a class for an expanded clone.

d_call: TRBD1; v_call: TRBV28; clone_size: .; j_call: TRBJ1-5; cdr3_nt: TGTGCCAGCAGTTTATTGGGGGGACAGGGCAACAATCAGCCCCAGCATTTT; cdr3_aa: CASSLLGGQGNNQPQHF
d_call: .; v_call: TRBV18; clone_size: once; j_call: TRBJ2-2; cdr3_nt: TGTGCCAGCTCACCACGTTTGGAGACCGGGGAGCTGTTTTTT; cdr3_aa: CASSPRLETGELFF
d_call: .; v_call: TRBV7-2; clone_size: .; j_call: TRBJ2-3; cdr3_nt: TGTGCCAGCAGCCTCCGCCTAGGGGGGGCGGGCACAGATACGCAGTATTTT; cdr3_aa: CASSLRLGGAGTDTQYF
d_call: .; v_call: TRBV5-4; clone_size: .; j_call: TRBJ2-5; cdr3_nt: TGTGCCAGCAGCCTTAACAGGGAGAGAGAGACCCAGTACTTC; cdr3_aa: CASSLNRERETQYF
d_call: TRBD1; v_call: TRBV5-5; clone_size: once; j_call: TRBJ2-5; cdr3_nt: TGTGCCAGCAGCTTGGGGGGACAGGGGGCGTGGGAGACCCAGTACTTC; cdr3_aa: CASSLGGQGAWETQYF
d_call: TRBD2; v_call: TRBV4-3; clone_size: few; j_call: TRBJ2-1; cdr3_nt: TGCGCCAGCAGCCAAGCGAGAGGGATTGGCGGACTAGCCGGTGGTGAGCAGTTCTTC; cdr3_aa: CASSQARGIGGLAGGEQFF
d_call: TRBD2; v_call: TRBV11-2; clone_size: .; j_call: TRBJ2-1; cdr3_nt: TGTGCCAGCAGCTTACTGGCGGGAGGGAGCTACAATGAGCAGTTCTTC; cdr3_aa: CASSLLAGGSYNEQFF
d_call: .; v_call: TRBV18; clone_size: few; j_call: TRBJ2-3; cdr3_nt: TGTGCCAGCTCACCTACAGGGTTGGATACGCAGTATTTT; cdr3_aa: CASSPTGLDTQYF
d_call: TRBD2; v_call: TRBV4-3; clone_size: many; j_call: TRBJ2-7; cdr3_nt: TGCGCCAGCAGCCTTTCCCGGGGGGGGCCCTACGAGCAGTACTTC; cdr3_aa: CASSLSRGGPYEQYF
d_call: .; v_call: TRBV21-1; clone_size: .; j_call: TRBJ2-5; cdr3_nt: TGTGCCAGCAGCATTTTTCCCAGGGGACGAAAAAAAGAGACCCAGTACTTC; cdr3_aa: CASSIFPRGRKKETQYF
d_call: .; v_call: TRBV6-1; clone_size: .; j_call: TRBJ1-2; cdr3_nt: TGTGCCAGCAGTGAATCAGGGGCGTGGGGCTACACCTTC; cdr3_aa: CASSESGAWGYTF
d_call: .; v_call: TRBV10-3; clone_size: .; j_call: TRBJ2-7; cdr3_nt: TGTGCCATCAGTGAGAACAGGGCCTCCTACGAGCAGTACTTC; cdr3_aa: CAISENRASYEQYF
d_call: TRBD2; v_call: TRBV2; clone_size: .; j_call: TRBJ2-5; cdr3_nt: TGTGCCAGCAGTGAGCGGGGGGGCCGGGAGACCCAGTACTTC; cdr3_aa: CASSERGGRETQYF
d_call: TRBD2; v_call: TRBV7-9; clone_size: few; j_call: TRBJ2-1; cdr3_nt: TGTGCCAGCAGCGGAACTAGCGGGGGGTCCCGTGTGGGAGATGAGCAGTTCTTC; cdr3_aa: CASSGTSGGSRVGDEQFF
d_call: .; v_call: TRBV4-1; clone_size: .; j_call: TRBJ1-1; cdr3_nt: TGCGCCAGCAGCCAAGATCCAGTTGGACAGACTCTCTCGAACACTGAAGCTTTCTTT; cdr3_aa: CASSQDPVGQTLSNTEAFF
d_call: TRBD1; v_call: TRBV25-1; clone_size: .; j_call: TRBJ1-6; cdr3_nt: TGTGCCAGCACCGCCCGGGACAGGGGTAATTCACCCCTCCACTTT; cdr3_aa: CASTARDRGNSPLHF
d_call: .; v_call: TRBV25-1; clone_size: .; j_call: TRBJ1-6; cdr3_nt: TGTGCCTCCCAGCGGAGCGGGGGTAATTCACCCCTCCACTTT; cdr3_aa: CASQRSGGNSPLHF
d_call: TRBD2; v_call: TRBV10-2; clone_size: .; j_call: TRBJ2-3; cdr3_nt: TGCGCCAGCAGTGAGAGAAAGAGCGGGAGGGCCCATACGCAGTATTTT; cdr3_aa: CASSERKSGRAHTQYF
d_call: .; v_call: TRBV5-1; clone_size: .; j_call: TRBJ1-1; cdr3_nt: TGCGCCAGCACCAGTTTCTCGGGAGACACTGAAGCTTTCTTT; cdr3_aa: CASTSFSGDTEAFF
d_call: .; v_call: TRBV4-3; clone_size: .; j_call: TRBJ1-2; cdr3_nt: TGCGCCAGCAGCCAAGAATCAGGTCTTAACTATGGCTACACCTTC; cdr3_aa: CASSQESGLNYGYTF
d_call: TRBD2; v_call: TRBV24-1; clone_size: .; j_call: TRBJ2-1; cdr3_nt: TGTGCCACCAGTGATTCCGGGACTAGCGGAAGAATTTCCTACAATGAGCAGTTCTTC; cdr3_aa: CATSDSGTSGRISYNEQFF
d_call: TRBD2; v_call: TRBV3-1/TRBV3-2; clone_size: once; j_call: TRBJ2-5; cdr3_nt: TGTGCCAGCAGCCGCAGAGCGGTAGCGGGGGCGGAGACCCAGTACTTC; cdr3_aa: CASSRRAVAGAETQYF
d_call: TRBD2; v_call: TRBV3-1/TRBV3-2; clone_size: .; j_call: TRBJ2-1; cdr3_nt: TGTGCCAGCAGCCTCGCCAGCGGGGGCAATGAGCAGTTCTTC; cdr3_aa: CASSLASGGNEQFF
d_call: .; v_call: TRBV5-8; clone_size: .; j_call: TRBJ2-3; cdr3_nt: TGTGCCAGCAGTTCCGGGGGAACAAGCACAGATACGCAGTATTTT; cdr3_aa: CASSSGGTSTDTQYF
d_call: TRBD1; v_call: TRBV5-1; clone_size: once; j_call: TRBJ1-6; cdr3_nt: TGCGCCAGCAGCTTGGCCGGGACAGGGGTCGGCAATTCACCCCTCCACTTT; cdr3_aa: CASSLAGTGVGNSPLHF
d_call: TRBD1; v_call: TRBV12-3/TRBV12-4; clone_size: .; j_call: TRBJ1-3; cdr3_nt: TGTGCCAGTCCGACAGGGTCTGGAAACACCATATATTTT; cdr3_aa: CASPTGSGNTIYF
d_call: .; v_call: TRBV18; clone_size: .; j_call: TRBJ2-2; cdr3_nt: TGTGCCAGCTCCCAAATCAGCGGTGGTGGGACCGGGGAGCTGTTTTTT; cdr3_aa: CASSQISGGGTGELFF
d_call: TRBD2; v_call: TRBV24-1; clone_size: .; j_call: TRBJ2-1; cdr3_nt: TGTGCCACCAGTGATAGGACTAGCGACAATGAGCAGTTCTTC; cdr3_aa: CATSDRTSDNEQFF
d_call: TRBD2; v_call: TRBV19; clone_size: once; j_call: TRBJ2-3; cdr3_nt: TGTGCCAGTAGTATAGGCCCCCCGAGGAGCGGGGGGGCCACAGATACGCAGTATTTT; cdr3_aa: CASSIGPPRSGGATDTQYF
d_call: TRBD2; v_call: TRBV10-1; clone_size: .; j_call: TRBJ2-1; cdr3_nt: TGCGCCAGCAGTCCCGGGCTAGCGGGAGACCACAATGAGCAGTTCTTC; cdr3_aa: CASSPGLAGDHNEQFF
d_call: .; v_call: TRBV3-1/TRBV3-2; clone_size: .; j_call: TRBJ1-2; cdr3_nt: TGTGCCAGCAGCCAAGTTGCAGGTGGCTACACCTTC; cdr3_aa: CASSQVAGGYTF
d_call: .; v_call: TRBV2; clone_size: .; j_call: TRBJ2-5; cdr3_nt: TGTGCCAGCAGTGACGGAATAGGGCGGGGGCGCGGAGAGACCCAGTACTTC; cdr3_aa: CASSDGIGRGRGETQYF
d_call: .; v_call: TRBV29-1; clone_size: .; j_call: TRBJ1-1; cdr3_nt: TGCAGCGTTGAAGATCCCGTGAACACTGAAGCTTTCTTT; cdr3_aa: CSVEDPVNTEAFF
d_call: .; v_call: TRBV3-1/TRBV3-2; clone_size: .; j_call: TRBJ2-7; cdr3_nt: TGTGCCAGCAGCCATACAGGAGAGCAGTACTTC; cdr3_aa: CASSHTGEQYF
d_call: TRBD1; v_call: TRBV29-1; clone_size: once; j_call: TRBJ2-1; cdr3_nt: TGCAGCGTTGCCGGGACAGTGGGACACAATGAGCAGTTCTTC; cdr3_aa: CSVAGTVGHNEQFF
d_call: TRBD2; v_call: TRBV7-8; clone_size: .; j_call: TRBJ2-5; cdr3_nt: TGTGCCAGCAGGCGGGGACTAGCTGGGGAGACCCAGTACTTC; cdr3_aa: CASRRGLAGETQYF
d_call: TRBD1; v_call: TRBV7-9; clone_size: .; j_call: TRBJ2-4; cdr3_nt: TGTGCCAGCAGCGCCCGACAGGGCCTAGCCAAAAACATTCAGTACTTC; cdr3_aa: CASSARQGLAKNIQYF
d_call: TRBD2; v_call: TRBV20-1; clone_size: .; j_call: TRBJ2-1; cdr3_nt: TGCAGTGCTAGTACAACTAGCGGGGGAAACTTATACAATGAGCAGTTCTTC; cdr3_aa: CSASTTSGGNLYNEQFF
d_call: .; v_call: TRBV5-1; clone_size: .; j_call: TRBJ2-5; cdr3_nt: TGCGCCAGCAGCTACCCAGGGGAGACCCAGTACTTC; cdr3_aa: CASSYPGETQYF
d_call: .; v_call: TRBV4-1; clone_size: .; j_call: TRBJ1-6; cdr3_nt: TGCGCCAGCAGCCAAAGGCGAGGGAGTTCACCCCTCCACTTT; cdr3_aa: CASSQRRGSSPLHF
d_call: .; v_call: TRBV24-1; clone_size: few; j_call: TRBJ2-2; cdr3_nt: TGTGCCACCAACGGGGGGCTCAACACCGGGGAGCTGTTTTTT; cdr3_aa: CATNGGLNTGELFF
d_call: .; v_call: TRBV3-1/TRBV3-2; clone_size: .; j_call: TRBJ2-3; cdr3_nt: TGTGCCAGCAGCCGGCACACAGCCACAGATACGCAGTATTTT; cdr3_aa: CASSRHTATDTQYF
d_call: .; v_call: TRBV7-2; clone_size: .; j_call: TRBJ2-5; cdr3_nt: TGTGCCAGCAGCGACTACGGTGGGGAGACCCAGTACTTC; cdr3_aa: CASSDYGGETQYF
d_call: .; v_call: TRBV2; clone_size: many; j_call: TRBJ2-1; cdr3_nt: TGTGCCAGCATGAGACACCAAGACTACAATGAGCAGTTCTTC; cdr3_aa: CASMRHQDYNEQFF
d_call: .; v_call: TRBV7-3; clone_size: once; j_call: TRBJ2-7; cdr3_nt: TGTGCCAGCAGCTTAGGGCCCTACTCCTACGAGCAGTACTTC; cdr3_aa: CASSLGPYSYEQYF
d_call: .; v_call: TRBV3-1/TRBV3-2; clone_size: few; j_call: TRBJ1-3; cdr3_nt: TGTGCCAGCAGTCGCCAGGGAACTGGAAACACCATATATTTT; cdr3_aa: CASSRQGTGNTIYF
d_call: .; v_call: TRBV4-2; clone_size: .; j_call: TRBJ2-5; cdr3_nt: TGTGCCAGCAGCCAGGGGCAGGGAGGCAATGGGGCCCAGTACTTC; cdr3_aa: CASSQGQGGNGAQYF
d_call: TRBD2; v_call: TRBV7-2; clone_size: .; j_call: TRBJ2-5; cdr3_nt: TGTGCCAGCAGCCCCTTAGCGGGGGAGTACTTC; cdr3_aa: CASSPLAGEYF
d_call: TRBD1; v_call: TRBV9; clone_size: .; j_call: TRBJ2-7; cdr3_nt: TGTGCCAGCAGCAGGGGACAGGGACTCGAGCAGTACTTC; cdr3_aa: CASSRGQGLEQYF